The 26 T cell receptor beta chains reported below all come from one sample, sequenced in a study of post-analysis software for immune sequencing data. Study-wide findings and caveats: With TRBV5-6, TRBV5-1 and TRBV20-1 included, about five TRBV segments were more frequent in patients than in controls.

Included in the TCR beta cDNA libraries were unique molecular identifiers. TCRdb passed the PCR reads through MiXCR, listing each CDR3 protein once. There are approximately 690,000 distinct CDR3 sequences in the sample; 55% to 60% occur only once, and about 11% lies in the top ten. Their antigens remain unidentified. Sequencing input: blood. The receptor set was obtained from a girl under 10 years old with multiple sclerosis.

A single count supports this clonotype. CDR3 nucleotides: TGTGCCAGCAGCTTACTCCCGGGACTCCAGCCCACTTCCCACCAAGAGACCCAGTACTTC. Its translation is CASSLLPGLQPTSHQETQYF. The chain recombines TRBV7-9 with TRBJ2-5, with D possibly matching TRBD2 (6 bases). Germline CDR1 and CDR2: SEHNR and FQNEAQ (reference sequence). The CDR3 is 20 amino acids. V lost 2 bases to trimming and J lost 0 bases, with 25 bases between them.

This clonotype came up a few times. J is TRBJ2-7 and V is TRBV12-5; 13 bases line up with TRBD2. This CDR3 has 15 amino acids. V gave up 7 bases and J gave up 3 bases; unmatched junction bases: 6. Germline CDR1 is LGHNT and CDR2 is FRNRAP. CDR3 sequence reads: CASVEGTSGIYEQYF. The CDR3 nucleotides read TGTGCTAGTGTCGAAGGGACTAGCGGGATCTACGAGCAGTACTTC.

The rearrangement uses TRBV15 and TRBJ2-3; D unclear. Germline CDR1 is LNHNV and CDR2 is YYDKDF (reference sequence). The V end was cut by 6 bases, the J end by 1 base, with 20 bases between. The CDR3 is made up of 17 amino acids. The CDR3 nucleotides read TGTGCCACCAGTACCTTTGACTCGGCCGGTGGCACAGATACGCAGTATTTT. This codes for CATSTFDSAGGTDTQYF. The entire variable domain, with the rest obtained from reference TRBV15 and TRBJ2-3, is as follows: DAMVIQNPRYQVTQFGKPVTLSCSQTLNHNVMYWYQQKSSQAPKLLFHYYDKDFNNEADTPDNFQSRRPNTSFCFLDIRSPGLGDTAMYLCATSTFDSAGGTDTQYFGPGTRLTVL.

The CDR3 DNA is TGTGCCAGCAACCCGGACAGGGATGAGGTGGATGAGCAGTTCTTC. It encodes CASNPDRDEVDEQFF. This sequence joins TRBV12-3 or TRBV12-4 and TRBJ2-1; TRBD1 matches at 8 bases. The length of the CDR3 is 15 residues. With V trimmed by 7 bases and J by 8 bases, 13 bases remained unmatched.

The CDR3 is CASSQDLRELFF. The CDR3 DNA reads as TGTGCCAGCAGCCAAGATTTGAGGGAACTGTTTTTT. The V and J genes are TRBV3-1 and TRBJ1-4; no clear D. This CDR3 has 12 amino acids. Germline V gives CDR1 LGHDT, CDR2 YNNKEL (reference sequence). The ends were cut back, 0 bases at V and 12 bases at J, with 8 bases in the middle.

The chain recombines TRBV20-1 with TRBJ1-1, with a weak D call TRBD1 (6 bases). Looked up from germline, CDR1 is DFQATT and CDR2 is SNEGSKA (reference sequence). Trimming shortened V by 0 bases and J by 10 bases, and 18 bases separated the two germline ends. CDR3 length: 14 residues. CDR3 coding DNA: TGCAGTGCTAGAGATTGGCGTAGGACAGACGCAGCTTTCTTT. Translation: CSARDWRRTDAAFF.

This rearrangement joins TRBV30 to TRBJ2-1; no definite D call. CDR1 is GTSNPN, CDR2 SVGIG, per germline (reference sequence). This CDR3 region has 13 residues. V dropped 3 bases and J dropped 10 bases, with 16 bases sitting between them. The CDR3 region has the DNA TGTGCCTGGAGCGAGGACGAGAGAAGGGAGCAGTTCTTC. Translated, it gives CAWSEDERREQFF. Looking up the rest from reference TRBV30 and TRBJ2-1 gives the full variable domain: SQTIHQWPATLVQPVGSPLSLECTVEGTSNPNLYWYRQAAGRGLQLLFYSVGIGQISSEVPQNLSASRPQDRQFILSSKKLLLSDSGFYLCAWSEDERREQFFGPGTRLTVL.

The chain carries TRBV12-3 or TRBV12-4 and TRBJ2-1; D unresolved. The V end was cut by 3 bases, the J end by 4 bases, with 7 bases between. CDR3 length: 13 residues. In DNA, the CDR3 is TGTGCCAGCAGTTTTCTCGAATACAATGAGCAGTTCTTC. It yields the protein CASSFLEYNEQFF.

The V and J genes are TRBV5-6 and TRBJ1-1; D is unresolved. CDR1 and CDR2 (germline): SGHDT, YYEEEE. Trimming stripped 3 bases from V and 4 bases from J, with 7 bases between. The length of the CDR3 is 12 residues. The CDR3 loop reads CASSYAVTEAFF. Written as DNA, the CDR3 is TGTGCCAGCAGCTACGCAGTCACTGAAGCTTTCTTT.

The chain employs TRBV5-6 and TRBJ1-1, with TRBD1 identical over 11 bases. CDR1 SGHDT and CDR2 YYEEEE come from the germline V gene. The junction had 5 bases not matched to a gene; V was cut back by 2 bases and J by 8 bases. The length of the CDR3 is 14 residues. The chain's CDR3 is CASSFRTGGEEAFF. The CDR3 nucleotides read TGTGCCAGCAGCTTCCGGACAGGGGGCGAGGAAGCTTTCTTT.

The chain carries TRBV7-9 and TRBJ1-1; D not resolved. The CDR3 has 12 residues. Trimming took off 6 bases at V and 7 bases at J, with 12 bases between the two ends. Germline CDR1 SEHNR, CDR2 FQNEAQ (reference sequence). This CDR3 reads CASSTQFLEAFF. CDR3 nucleotides: TGTGCCAGCAGTACACAATTTCTTGAAGCTTTCTTT.

This chain uses TRBV7-2 with TRBJ1-2, with 9 positions matching TRBD1. Germline CDR1 is SGHTA and CDR2 is FQGNSA. The V segment lost 5 bases and the J segment 3 bases; nucleotides outside the gene matches: 4. This CDR3 has 14 amino acids. The CDR3 DNA reads TGTGCCAGCAGCCGGGACAGGGATCACTATGGCTACACCTTC. It translates to CASSRDRDHYGYTF.

This chain connects TRBV6-4 to TRBJ2-1, with no clear D. Germline values: CDR1 MRHNA, CDR2 SNTAGT. Between the trimmed V and J ends, which lost 2 bases and 4 bases, there was a span of 3 bases. CDR3 length equals 12 residues. The CDR3 loop reads CASSDLYNEQFF. Here the CDR3 DNA reads TGTGCCAGCAGTGACCTTTACAATGAGCAGTTCTTC.

This clonotype was seen only a few times. The rearrangement uses TRBV15 and TRBJ2-5; D uncertain. In germline, CDR1 is LNHNV, CDR2 YYDKDF (reference sequence). The ends were cut back, 1 base at V and 2 bases at J, with 5 bases in the middle. This CDR3 contains 13 residues. CDR3 residues: CATSRGKQETQYF. As DNA, the CDR3 is TGTGCCACCAGCAGAGGAAAGCAAGAGACCCAGTACTTC.

The V call is TRBV11-2, the J call TRBJ2-3; 7 nucleotides match TRBD2. CDR1 is SGHAT, CDR2 FQNNGV, per germline. Germline trimming cut 1 base from V and 2 bases from J; bases unmatched to any gene: 9. The CDR3 loop spans 17 amino acids. CDR3 bases: TGTGCCAGCAGCTTAGCGGGAGGATCGCTTCACACAGATACGCAGTATTTT. Protein: CASSLAGGSLHTDTQYF.

V is TRBV20-1 and J is TRBJ2-1; D perhaps matches TRBD1 (5 bases). Germline values: CDR1 DFQATT, CDR2 SNEGSKA (reference sequence). Between the trimmed V and J ends, which lost 0 bases and 7 bases, there was a span of 16 bases. The CDR3 runs to 15 residues. The CDR3 loop is CSARDPRTIWNEQFF. The CDR3 DNA reads TGCAGTGCTAGAGACCCCCGGACAATATGGAATGAGCAGTTCTTC.

The chain employs TRBV2 and TRBJ2-3, with 9 positions matching TRBD2. CDR1 is SNHLY, CDR2 FYNNEI, per germline. The CDR3 has 17 amino acids. The J segment lost 6 bases and the V segment lost 5 bases, leaving 15 bases of the junction unmatched. The CDR3 region is CASSPGVRGRARDTQYF. The CDR3 nucleotides are TGTGCCAGCAGTCCGGGGGTCCGCGGGAGGGCGAGGGATACGCAGTATTTT.

The chain links TRBV29-1 to TRBJ2-1; 10 nucleotides agree with TRBD1. The length of the CDR3 is 15 residues. Trimming took 7 bases from V and 3 from J; bases not matched to a gene: 9. Germline V CDR1 and CDR2: SQVTM, ANQGSEA. CDR3 region: CSAPRQGAFYNEQFF. As DNA, the CDR3 is TGCAGCGCCCCTCGACAGGGGGCATTCTACAATGAGCAGTTCTTC.

This chain connects TRBV9 to TRBJ2-5; 11 positions match TRBD2. This CDR3 has 16 residues. CDR1 is SGDLS, CDR2 YYNGEE, per germline. V was pared by 2 bases and J by 4 bases, with 7 bases of the junction left unmatched. CDR3 sequence (DNA): TGTGCCAGCAGCGTCCGACCCCTAGCGGGAGGAGAGACCCAGTACTTC. It specifies CASSVRPLAGGETQYF.

The J gene is TRBJ2-5, the V gene TRBV20-1; D is uncertain. V shed 3 bases and J shed 2 bases, with 10 bases lying between them. This CDR3 is 13 amino acids long. Germline V gives CDR1 DFQATT, CDR2 SNEGSKA (reference sequence). This CDR3 reads CSASLGRQETQYF. CDR3 coding DNA: TGCAGTGCTAGCCTAGGGCGGCAAGAGACCCAGTACTTC.

The J gene is TRBJ2-5, the V gene TRBV7-2; 12 bases match TRBD2. The V segment lost 1 base and the J segment 2 bases; nucleotides outside the gene matches: 5. The germline V gene encodes CDR1 SGHTA and CDR2 FQGNSA. The CDR3 runs 17 residues. The CDR3, as DNA: TGTGCCAGCAGCTTAGAACTAGCGGGGGGTGATCAAGAGACCCAGTACTTC. Protein: CASSLELAGGDQETQYF.

The CDR3 DNA sequence: TGTGCCAGCAGGAAAGGTAGGGGGGGAATAGGCTACAATGAGCAGTTCTTC. It yields the protein CASRKGRGGIGYNEQFF. The V call is TRBV2, the J call TRBJ2-1; D might be TRBD2 (7 bases). The germline V and J ends were trimmed by 6 bases and 3 bases, with 21 bases remaining between them. This CDR3 has 17 amino acids. Germline V gives CDR1 SNHLY, CDR2 FYNNEI.

For this clonotype: A junction boundary mismatches the germline segment, possibly from a read error. The chain couples TRBV6-2 or TRBV6-3 to TRBJ2-1; possibly TRBD1 for D (5 bases). Germline V gives CDR1 MNHEY, CDR2 SVGEGT. The CDR3 consists of 16 residues. The DNA for the CDR3 is TGCGCCAGCACCTTACTGGGTGACAGACTCTACAATGAGCAGTTCTTC. Encoded protein: CASTLLGDRLYNEQFF.

The V and J genes are TRBV4-3 and TRBJ1-2, with TRBD1 matching over 7 bases. The germline V gene has CDR1 LGHNA and CDR2 YSLEER. The CDR3 spans 14 residues. V shed 3 bases, J shed 4 bases, and the junction held 5 bases outside the gene matches. CDR3 protein: CASSQDRLIYGYTF. The CDR3 DNA sequence: TGCGCCAGCAGCCAGGACAGGCTTATCTATGGCTACACCTTC.

V usage is TRBV11-3 and J usage is TRBJ2-1; D is unclear. CDR1 SGHNT and CDR2 YENEEA come from the germline V gene. V lost 1 base to trimming and J lost 7 bases, with 5 bases between them. This CDR3 region has 12 residues. The chain's CDR3 is CASSLVTNEQFF. The CDR3 DNA is TGTGCCAGCAGCTTAGTGACGAATGAGCAGTTCTTC.

This clonotype was seen just once. The chain carries TRBV29-1 and TRBJ2-1; tentatively, D is TRBD2 (5 bases). The V gene's germline CDR1 is SQVTM and CDR2 ANQGSEA. This CDR3 has 13 amino acids. V was clipped by 2 bases and J by 4 bases, with 9 bases between them. The CDR3 bases are TGCAGCGTTGAAAGCGGAACATACAATGAGCAGTTCTTC. Translating it yields CSVESGTYNEQFF.